This T cell receptor (beta chain) was identified in a study of radiotherapy plus CTLA-4 blockade in lung cancer (dated by TCRdb to the late 2010s). General notes on the study: Among the enrolled patients, approximately 18% had an objective response, and less than 40% reached disease control.

CDR3 length: 16 amino acids, cysteine to phenylalanine. CDR3 DNA only is kept here, 48 bases in frame from base 1. Library method: the immunoSEQ multiplex PCR assay. TCRdb re-hosts the immuneACCESS table, in-frame sequences only. Its copies lack some clones; in the studies checked, an unresolved V gene accounts for under half of them, and the cause for the rest is not known. The sample table lists roughly 110,000 clones, 70% to 90% of them with a count of one. Under 2.5% of the sample is in the top ten clones. What the study reported, not specific to this receptor: Increased serum interferon-beta after radiation, together with early dynamic changes in blood T cell clones, were reported to be the strongest predictors of response. After treatment with radiotherapy and ipilimumab, TCR clones that originated in tumors expanded in peripheral blood.

The study tested focal radiation therapy combined with CTLA-4 blockade (ipilimumab) in patients with chemo-refractory metastatic non-small-cell lung cancer. Remarks on this clone: Its target antigen remains unknown. Nothing much larger sits one base from this clone, and base qualities are not available.

The chain is assembled from TRBV21-1 and TRBJ1-5; the table's D call of TRBD1 was not tested on the DNA. TRBV21-1 is assigned pseudogene status. The sequence was obtained from a human donor with non-small cell lung cancer that progressed on radiotherapy plus ipilimumab. Some clones in this sample may be carry-over from other donors' samples. The source was peripheral blood, collected from a patient treated with radiotherapy plus ipilimumab. CDR3 loop: CASSKASGDLSQPQHF. The nucleotide sequence reads TGTGCCAGCAGCAAGGCATCAGGGGACCTTAGTCAGCCCCAGCATTTT.